What follows are 5 T cell receptor beta chains derived from one specimen sequenced in a study of long-term antiretroviral therapy in people with HIV. Assay version v3.0 of immunoSEQ was used, and it was run at survey level. This table comes from immunoSEQ multiplex PCR, and its TCRdb copy is limited to in-frame clones, with some not included. This table holds roughly 15,000 clones, about 91% found once. This sample comprised unsorted PBMCs, obtained more than 2.2 years before starting antiretroviral therapy. The receptors here all came from a woman aged 25 to 39 with HIV.

The chain combines TRBV6-5 with TRBJ2-3; D perhaps matches TRBD1 (5 bases). Germline assignment: CDR1 MNHEY and CDR2 SVGAGI. The CDR3 runs 14 residues. Trimming left V 5 bases short and J 2 bases short, with 11 bases between. In DNA form, the CDR3 reads TGTGCCAGCAGTAAACAGGCGTTCACAGATACGCAGTATTTT. It translates to CASSKQAFTDTQYF.

The V and J genes are TRBV30 and TRBJ1-1, with D uncertain. Trimming took 3 bases from V and 1 from J, leaving 9 bases between them. CDR3 length: 13 amino acids. Germline V gives CDR1 GTSNPN, CDR2 SVGIG (reference sequence). In DNA form, the CDR3 reads TGTGCCTGGAGCCCTGGGTGGAACACTGAAGCTTTCTTT. Protein sequence: CAWSPGWNTEAFF.

This chain joins TRBV6-1 and TRBJ1-6; no firm D call. Germline loops: CDR1 MNHNS, CDR2 SASEGT. V was shortened by 3 bases and J by 11 bases, with 11 bases between the two germline ends. CDR3 length equals 13 residues. CDR3 nucleotides: TGTGCCAGCAGTGATATAAGGACCGCACCCCTCCACTTT. Its translation is CASSDIRTAPLHF.

The chain carries TRBV7-9 and TRBJ1-5; TRBD1 might be the D (5 bases). The germline gives CDR1 SEHNR, CDR2 FQNEAQ (reference sequence). Between the trimmed V and J ends, which lost 1 base and 3 bases, there was a span of 10 bases. The CDR3 totals 15 residues. CDR3 sequence reads: CASSLEGRVNQPQHF. In nucleotides, the CDR3 is TGTGCCAGCAGCTTAGAGGGGCGGGTCAATCAGCCCCAGCATTTT.

The chain employs TRBV13 and TRBJ1-2; D is possibly TRBD1 (5 bases). Germline V gene data show CDR1 as PRHDT and CDR2 as FYEKMQ (reference sequence). Between the trimmed V and J ends, which lost 4 bases and 1 base, there was a span of 10 bases. This CDR3 region has 14 residues. The CDR3, as DNA: TGTGCCAGCAGCTCGGACAACCTTAACTATGGCTACACCTTC. Its translation is CASSSDNLNYGYTF.